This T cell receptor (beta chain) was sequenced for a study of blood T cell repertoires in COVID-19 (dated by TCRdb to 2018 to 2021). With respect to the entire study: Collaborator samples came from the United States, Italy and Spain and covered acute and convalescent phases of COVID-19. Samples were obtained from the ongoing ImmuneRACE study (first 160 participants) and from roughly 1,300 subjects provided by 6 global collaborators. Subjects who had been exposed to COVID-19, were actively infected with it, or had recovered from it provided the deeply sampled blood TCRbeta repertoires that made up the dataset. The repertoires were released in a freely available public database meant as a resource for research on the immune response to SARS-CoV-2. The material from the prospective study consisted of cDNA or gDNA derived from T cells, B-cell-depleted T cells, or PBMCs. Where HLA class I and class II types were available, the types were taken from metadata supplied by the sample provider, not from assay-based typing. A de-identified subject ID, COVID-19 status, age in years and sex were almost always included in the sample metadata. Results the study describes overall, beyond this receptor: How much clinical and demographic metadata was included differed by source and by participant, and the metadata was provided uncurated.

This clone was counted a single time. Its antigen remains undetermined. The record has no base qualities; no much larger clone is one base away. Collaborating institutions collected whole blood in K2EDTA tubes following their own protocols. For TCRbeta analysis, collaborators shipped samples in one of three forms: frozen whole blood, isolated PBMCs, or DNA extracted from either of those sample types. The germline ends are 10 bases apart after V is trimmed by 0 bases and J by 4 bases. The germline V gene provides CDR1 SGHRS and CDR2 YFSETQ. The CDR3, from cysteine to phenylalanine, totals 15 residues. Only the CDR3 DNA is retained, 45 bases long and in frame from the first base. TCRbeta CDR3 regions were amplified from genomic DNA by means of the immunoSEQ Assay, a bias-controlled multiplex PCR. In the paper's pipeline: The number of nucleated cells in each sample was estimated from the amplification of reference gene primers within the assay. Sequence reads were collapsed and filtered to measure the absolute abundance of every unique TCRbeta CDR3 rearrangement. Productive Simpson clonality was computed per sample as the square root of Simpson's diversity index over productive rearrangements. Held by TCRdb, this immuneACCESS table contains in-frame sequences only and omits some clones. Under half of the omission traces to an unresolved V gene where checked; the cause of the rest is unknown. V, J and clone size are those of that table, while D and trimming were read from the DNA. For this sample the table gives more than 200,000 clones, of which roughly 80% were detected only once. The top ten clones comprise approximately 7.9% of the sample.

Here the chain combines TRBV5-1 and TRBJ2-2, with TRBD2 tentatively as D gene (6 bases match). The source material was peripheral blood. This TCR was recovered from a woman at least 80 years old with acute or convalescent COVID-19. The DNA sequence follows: TGCGCCAGCAGCTTGGCCGTGCGGGGCACCGGGGAGCTGTTTTTT. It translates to CASSLAVRGTGELFF.